This T cell receptor beta chain originates from a study of T cell responses to AZD1222 COVID-19 vaccine. This table comes from immunoSEQ multiplex PCR, and its TCRdb copy is limited to in-frame clones, with some not included. The table includes about 110,000 clones, roughly nine tenths detected once. The sample holds a few counts of this clone. Samples with a second dose at about 4 or about 12 weeks were pooled together. The origin of this receptor is an adult who received the AZD1222 COVID-19 vaccine. Sequenced material: peripheral blood, taken 28 days after the second AZD1222 dose.

The DNA of the CDR3 is TGTGCCAGCAGCTTAGGGACAGACCCGTCCTACAATGAGCAGTTCTTC. It is translated as CASSLGTDPSYNEQFF. The chain couples TRBV7-7 to TRBJ2-1; a possible D gene is TRBD1 (6 bases). The V end lost 1 base, the J end lost 1 base, and 11 bases lay between the germline ends. This CDR3 is 16 amino acids long. CDR1 is SSHAT and CDR2 is FNYEAQ in the germline V gene (reference sequence).